This entry lists 17 T cell receptor beta chains sequenced from one sample in a study of T-cell reconstitution after alpha-beta-depleted transplantation in children. A library of TCRbeta sequences, prepared with unique molecular identifiers, was generated. One entry per CDR3 protein, called by TCRdb with MiXCR from the PCR reads. The table shows 100,000 to 120,000 distinct CDR3 sequences, with 10% occurring only once. The material sequenced was PBMCs from the stem cell graft donor, taken from the stem cell graft. The receptors were gathered from a human donor who donated a stem cell graft to a child with acute lymphoblastic leukemia.

This clonotype was counted at least ten times. V and J are TRBV6-2 or TRBV6-3 and TRBJ2-2, with 7 bases fitting TRBD1. Germline V gene data show CDR1 as MNHEY and CDR2 as SVGEGT. The V and J ends lost 7 bases and 2 bases, in that order; junction bases with no gene match: 13. This CDR3 spans 17 amino acids. The CDR3 DNA is TGTGCCAGCAACCTACCCAGGGACAGCCAAAACACCGGGGAGCTGTTTTTT. Translation gives CASNLPRDSQNTGELFF.

This clonotype was observed many times. This chain's CDR3 is CAITSGHNLYGYTF. The CDR3 coding sequence is TGTGCCATCACCTCGGGACATAATCTCTATGGCTACACCTTC. This rearrangement joins TRBV10-3 to TRBJ1-2; D may be TRBD1 (6 bases). The CDR3 has 14 residues. Germline assignment: CDR1 ENHRY and CDR2 SYGVKD. Deletions cut 7 bases from V and 4 bases from J, with 16 bases between.

This clonotype was observed many times. This sequence joins TRBV20-1 and TRBJ1-1; possibly TRBD1 for D (6 bases). CDR3 length: 13 residues. CDR1 and CDR2 from the germline V gene are DFQATT and SNEGSKA (reference sequence). Trimming left V 6 bases short and J 5 bases short, with 16 bases between. The CDR3 is CSAFEGGRTEAFF. For the CDR3, the DNA is TGCAGTGCCTTTGAAGGGGGGAGGACTGAAGCTTTCTTT.

This clonotype was found many times. V is TRBV29-1 and J is TRBJ1-1; 10 bases match TRBD1. Germline CDR1 SQVTM, CDR2 ANQGSEA. The ends lost 8 bases at V and 5 bases at J; junction bases unmatched: 8. CDR3 length equals 13 residues. The CDR3 reads CSYMTGGYTEAFF. Written as DNA, the CDR3 is TGCAGCTACATGACAGGGGGCTATACTGAAGCTTTCTTT.

This clonotype was counted ten times or more. V and J are TRBV6-2 or TRBV6-3 and TRBJ1-6; D is perhaps TRBD1 (6 bases). The CDR3 has 15 amino acids. Trimming stripped 5 bases from V and 7 bases from J, with 15 bases between. Germline V gene data show CDR1 as MNHEY and CDR2 as SVGEGT. The CDR3 loop reads CASSTGSMGNSPLHF. The CDR3 DNA sequence: TGTGCCAGCAGTACAGGGAGCATGGGAAATTCACCCCTCCACTTT.

This clonotype was counted many times. V and J are TRBV12-3 or TRBV12-4 and TRBJ2-1; no definite D call. Trimming took 11 bases from V and 0 from J, leaving 17 bases between them. The CDR3 extends over 15 amino acids. The CDR3 loop is CASEPSASSYNEQFF. The CDR3 region has the DNA TGTGCCTCAGAGCCCAGCGCAAGCTCCTACAATGAGCAGTTCTTC.

This clonotype was detected many times. The V and J genes are TRBV19 and TRBJ1-6; TRBD1 matches 7 bases. V lost 6 bases and J lost 4; bases outside the gene matches: 3. Germline loops: CDR1 LNHDA, CDR2 SQIVND (reference sequence). This CDR3 is built from 14 residues. The CDR3 DNA reads as TGTGCCAGTAGCGAGGGGGCTTATAATTCACCCCTCCACTTT. This translates into CASSEGAYNSPLHF. The full variable domain, in which reference TRBV19 and TRBJ1-6 provide the parts outside the CDR3, is DGGITQSPKYLFRKEGQNVTLSCEQNLNHDAMYWYRQDPGQGLRLIYYSQIVNDFQKGDIAEGYSVSREKKESFPLTVTSAQKNPTAFYLCASSEGAYNSPLHFGNGTRLTVT.

This clonotype was recorded many times. This chain uses TRBV14 with TRBJ1-2, with D tentatively TRBD1 (5 bases). Germline V lookup: CDR1 SGHDN, CDR2 FVKESK. The CDR3 loop spans 16 amino acids. The germline V and J ends were trimmed by 1 base and 5 bases, with 17 bases remaining between them. The CDR3 loop is CASSQATVSREYGYTF. CDR3 sequence (DNA): TGTGCCAGCAGCCAAGCGACAGTAAGCCGGGAATATGGCTACACCTTC.

The genes are TRBV7-9 and TRBJ2-3; the D gene is possibly TRBD1 (6 bases). This CDR3 region has 16 residues. The V end was cut by 3 bases, the J end by 3 bases, with 16 bases between. The germline V gene has CDR1 SEHNR and CDR2 FQNEAQ (reference sequence). CDR3 in DNA: TGTGCCAGCAGCTTTTTACAGGGTCATGTAACAGATACGCAGTATTTT. Protein sequence: CASSFLQGHVTDTQYF.

This clonotype appeared many times. V and J are TRBV19 and TRBJ2-1; D assignment may be TRBD1 or TRBD2 (5 bases each). The CDR3 is 15 residues long. Germline assignment: CDR1 LNHDA and CDR2 SQIVND (reference sequence). The V end was cut by 5 bases, the J end by 6 bases, with 17 bases between. The CDR3 region is CASSSGTAGANEQFF. The CDR3 DNA reads TGTGCCAGTAGTTCCGGGACGGCCGGGGCCAATGAGCAGTTCTTC.

This clonotype was recorded many times. The CDR3 DNA sequence: TGCAGCGTTGAGACAGGGCCGACAGAGCCCCAGCATTTT. Translation: CSVETGPTEPQHF. The chain recombines TRBV29-1 with TRBJ1-5; 7 bases match TRBD1. The CDR3 is made up of 13 amino acids. Germline V lookup: CDR1 SQVTM, CDR2 ANQGSEA. The V gene end was trimmed by 3 bases and the J gene end by 8 bases; junction bases not matched to a gene: 7.

There are a few counts of this clonotype. The V call is TRBV3-1, the J call TRBJ2-3; maybe TRBD1 (7 bases). Germline V gene lookup returns CDR1 LGHDT and CDR2 YNNKEL (reference sequence). The length of the CDR3 is 14 residues. V shed 6 bases and J shed 1 base, with 11 bases lying between them. CDR3: CASRRDSCTDTQYF. CDR3 DNA: TGTGCCAGCAGGCGGGACAGCTGCACAGATACGCAGTATTTT.

This clonotype occurred many times. This chain joins TRBV15 and TRBJ1-1; no firm D call. The CDR3 sequence is 15 residues long. Trimming removed 3 bases from V and 1 base from J, with 12 bases in between. Germline values: CDR1 LNHNV, CDR2 YYDKDF (reference sequence). This CDR3 is CATSRNNVGNTEAFF. CDR3 DNA: TGTGCCACCAGCAGGAACAACGTGGGGAACACTGAAGCTTTCTTT.

This clonotype has at least ten counts. The chain recombines TRBV27 with TRBJ2-1; 8 bases map to TRBD1. This CDR3 spans 15 amino acids. V dropped 5 bases and J dropped 4; count of bases not matched to a gene: 7. Germline V gene lookup returns CDR1 MNHEY and CDR2 SMNVEV (reference sequence). The CDR3 is CASSPGTGGYNEQFF. The CDR3 DNA reads as TGTGCCAGCAGTCCAGGGACAGGAGGATACAATGAGCAGTTCTTC.

This clonotype was found many times. The chain couples TRBV3-1 to TRBJ2-1, with D possibly TRBD1 on 6 matching bases. CDR1 and CDR2 from the germline V gene are LGHDT and YNNKEL (reference sequence). The length of the CDR3 is 15 residues. Trimming removed 0 bases at V and 4 bases at J, with 10 bases between. CDR3 DNA sequence: TGTGCCAGCAGCCAAGAGGCCGGACAGTACAATGAGCAGTTCTTC. Translation: CASSQEAGQYNEQFF.

This clonotype appeared many times. J is TRBJ1-1 and V is TRBV12-3 or TRBV12-4; perhaps TRBD1 as D (5 bases). Trimming took off 7 bases at V and 4 bases at J, with 16 bases between the two ends. This CDR3 region has 14 residues. CDR3 amino acids: CASTRDGLGTEAFF. In DNA form, the CDR3 reads TGTGCCAGCACCCGGGACGGTCTGGGCACTGAAGCTTTCTTT.

In its sample, this clonotype was seen many times. V usage is TRBV6-5 and J usage is TRBJ2-5; 9 bases map to TRBD2. Looked up from germline, CDR1 is MNHEY and CDR2 is SVGAGI. J gave up 0 bases and V 4 bases, and 3 bases lay outside the gene matches. The CDR3 has 15 amino acids. The CDR3 loop reads CASSSLAGDQETQYF. DNA for the CDR3: TGTGCCAGCAGTTCTTTAGCGGGGGACCAAGAGACCCAGTACTTC.